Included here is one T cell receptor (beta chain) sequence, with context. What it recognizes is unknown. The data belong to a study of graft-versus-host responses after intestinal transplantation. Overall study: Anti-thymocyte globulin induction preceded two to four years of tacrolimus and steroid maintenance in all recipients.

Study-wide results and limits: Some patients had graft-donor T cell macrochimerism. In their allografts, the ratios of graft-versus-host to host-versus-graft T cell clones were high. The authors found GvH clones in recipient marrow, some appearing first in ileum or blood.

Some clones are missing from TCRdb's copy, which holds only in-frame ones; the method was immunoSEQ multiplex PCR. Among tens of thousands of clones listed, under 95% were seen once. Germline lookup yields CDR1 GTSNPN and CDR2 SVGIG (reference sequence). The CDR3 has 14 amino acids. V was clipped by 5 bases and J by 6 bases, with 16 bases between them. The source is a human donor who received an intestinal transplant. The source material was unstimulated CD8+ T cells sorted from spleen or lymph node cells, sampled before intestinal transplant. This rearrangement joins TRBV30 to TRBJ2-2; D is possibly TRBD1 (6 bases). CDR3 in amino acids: CAWRAGRGSGELFF. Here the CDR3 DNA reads TGTGCCTGGCGGGCGGGCAGGGGATCCGGGGAGCTGTTTTTT.